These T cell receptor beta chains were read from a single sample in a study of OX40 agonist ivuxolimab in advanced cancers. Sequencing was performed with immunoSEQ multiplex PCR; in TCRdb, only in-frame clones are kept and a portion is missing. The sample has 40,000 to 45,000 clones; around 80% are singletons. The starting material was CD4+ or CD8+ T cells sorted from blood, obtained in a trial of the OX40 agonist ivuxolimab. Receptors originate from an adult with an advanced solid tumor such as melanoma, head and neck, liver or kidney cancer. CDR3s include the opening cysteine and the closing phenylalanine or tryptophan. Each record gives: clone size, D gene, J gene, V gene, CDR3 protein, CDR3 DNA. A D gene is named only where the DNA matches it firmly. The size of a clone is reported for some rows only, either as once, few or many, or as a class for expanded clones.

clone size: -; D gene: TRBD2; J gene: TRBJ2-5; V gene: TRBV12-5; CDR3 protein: CASGPGLAGVETQYF; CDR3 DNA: TGTGCTAGTGGTCCGGGACTAGCGGGAGTCGAGACCCAGTACTTC
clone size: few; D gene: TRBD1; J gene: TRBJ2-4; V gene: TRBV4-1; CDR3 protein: CASSQDRDRRQYF; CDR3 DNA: TGCGCCAGCAGCCAAGATCGGGACAGGCGTCAGTACTTC
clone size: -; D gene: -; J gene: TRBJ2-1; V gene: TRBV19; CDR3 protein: CASSITGARHEQFF; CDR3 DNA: TGTGCCAGTAGTATAACCGGGGCACGCCATGAGCAGTTCTTC
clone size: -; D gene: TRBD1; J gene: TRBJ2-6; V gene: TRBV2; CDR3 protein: CASSRTGAGANVLTF; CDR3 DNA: TGTGCCAGCAGTAGAACAGGGGCTGGGGCCAACGTCCTGACTTTC
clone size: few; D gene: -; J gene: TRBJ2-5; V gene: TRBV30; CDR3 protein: CAWSVNGPKTQYF; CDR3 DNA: TGTGCCTGGAGTGTCAACGGGCCGAAAACCCAGTACTTC
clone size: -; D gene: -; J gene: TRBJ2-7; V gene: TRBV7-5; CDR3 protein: CVRSLRDISYEQYF; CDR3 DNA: TGTGTCAGAAGCTTGCGGGACATCTCCTACGAGCAGTACTTC
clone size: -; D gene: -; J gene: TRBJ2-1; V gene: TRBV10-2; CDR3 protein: CASSSGTLTRDEQFF; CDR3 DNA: TGCGCCAGCAGTTCCGGGACACTGACTCGGGATGAGCAGTTCTTC
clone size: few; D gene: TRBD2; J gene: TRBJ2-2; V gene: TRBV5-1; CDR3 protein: CASSEGTSGTGELFF; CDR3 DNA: TGCGCCAGCAGCGAAGGGACTAGCGGGACCGGGGAGCTGTTTTTT
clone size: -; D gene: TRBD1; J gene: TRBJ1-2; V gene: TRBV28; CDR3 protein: CASSHRQGTTPRDANYGYTF; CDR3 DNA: TGTGCCAGCAGTCACCGACAGGGTACGACGCCCCGTGACGCTAACTATGGCTACACCTTC
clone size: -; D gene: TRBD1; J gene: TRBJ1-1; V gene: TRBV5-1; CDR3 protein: CASSRQGGGTEAFF; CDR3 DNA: TGCGCCAGCAGCAGACAGGGAGGTGGCACTGAAGCTTTCTTT
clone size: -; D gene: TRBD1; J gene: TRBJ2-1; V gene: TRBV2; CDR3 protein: CASSEGRGGAGNEQFF; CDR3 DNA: TGTGCCAGCAGTGAAGGAAGAGGGGGCGCGGGCAATGAGCAGTTCTTC
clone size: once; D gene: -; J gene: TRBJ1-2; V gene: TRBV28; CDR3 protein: CASSEAASRGYGYTF; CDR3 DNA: TGTGCCAGCAGCGAAGCGGCGAGCAGGGGCTATGGCTACACCTTC
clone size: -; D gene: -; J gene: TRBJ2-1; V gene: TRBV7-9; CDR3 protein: CASSLFLAGSYNEQFF; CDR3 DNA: TGTGCCAGCAGCTTATTTCTCGCGGGCTCCTACAATGAGCAGTTCTTC
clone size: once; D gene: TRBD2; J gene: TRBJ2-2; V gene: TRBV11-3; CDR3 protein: CASSGSGTNTGELFF; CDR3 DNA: TGTGCCAGCAGTGGGAGCGGGACGAACACCGGGGAGCTGTTTTTT
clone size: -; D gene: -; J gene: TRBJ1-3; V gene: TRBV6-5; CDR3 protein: CASSYGWGNTIYF; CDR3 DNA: TGTGCCAGCAGTTACGGTTGGGGAAACACCATATATTTT
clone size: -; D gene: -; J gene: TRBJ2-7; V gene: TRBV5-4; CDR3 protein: CASSPGDTYEQYF; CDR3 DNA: TGTGCCAGCAGTCCCGGGGATACCTACGAGCAGTACTTC
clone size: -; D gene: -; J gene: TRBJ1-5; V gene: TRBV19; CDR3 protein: CASSMSQQPQHF; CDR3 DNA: TGTGCCAGTAGTATGTCACAGCAGCCCCAGCATTTT
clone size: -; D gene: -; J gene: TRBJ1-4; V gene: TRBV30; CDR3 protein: CAWSVRVEKLFF; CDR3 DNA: TGTGCCTGGAGTGTTCGGGTCGAAAAACTGTTTTTT
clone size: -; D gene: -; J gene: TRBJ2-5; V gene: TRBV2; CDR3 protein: CASSAVLGETQYF; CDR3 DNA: TGTGCCAGCAGTGCGGTCCTCGGGGAGACCCAGTACTTC
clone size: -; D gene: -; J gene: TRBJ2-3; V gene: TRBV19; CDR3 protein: CASSIGPSQGKADTQYF; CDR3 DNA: TGTGCCAGTAGTATAGGGCCCTCCCAGGGGAAGGCAGATACGCAGTATTTT
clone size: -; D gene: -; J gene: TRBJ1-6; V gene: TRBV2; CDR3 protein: CASTTQSSSPLHF; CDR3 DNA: TGTGCCAGCACCACCCAATCTTCCTCACCCCTCCACTTT
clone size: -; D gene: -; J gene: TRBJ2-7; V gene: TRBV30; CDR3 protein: CAWSLGRLGYF; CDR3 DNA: TGTGCCTGGAGTTTGGGGCGGTTGGGGTACTTC
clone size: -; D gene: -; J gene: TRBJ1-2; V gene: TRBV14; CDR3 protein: CASSQDPRGIQSGYTF; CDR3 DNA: TGTGCCAGCAGCCAAGATCCACGGGGGATCCAGAGTGGCTACACCTTC
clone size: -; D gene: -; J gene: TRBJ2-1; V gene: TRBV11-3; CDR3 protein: CASSLGTSSYNEQFF; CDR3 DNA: TGTGCCAGCAGCTTAGGAACTAGCTCCTACAATGAGCAGTTCTTC
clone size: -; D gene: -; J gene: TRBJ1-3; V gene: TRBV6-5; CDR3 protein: CASSSFTTRSGNTIYF; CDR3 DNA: TGTGCCAGCAGTTCTTTTACGACCCGCTCTGGAAACACCATATATTTT
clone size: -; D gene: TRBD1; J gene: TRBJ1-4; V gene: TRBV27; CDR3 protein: CASSPGTGFEKLFF; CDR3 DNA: TGTGCCAGCAGCCCCGGGACAGGGTTTGAAAAACTGTTTTTT
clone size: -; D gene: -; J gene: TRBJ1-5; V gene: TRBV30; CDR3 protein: CAWSVGQTFNQPQHF; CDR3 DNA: TGTGCCTGGAGTGTAGGGCAGACTTTCAATCAGCCCCAGCATTTT
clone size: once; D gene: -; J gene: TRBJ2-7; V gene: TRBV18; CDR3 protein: CASSPEGRVVYF; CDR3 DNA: TGTGCCAGCTCACCAGAAGGTAGGGTGGTGTACTTC
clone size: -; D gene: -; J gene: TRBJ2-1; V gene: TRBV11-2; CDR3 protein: CASSSLRYPMKQFF; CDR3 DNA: TGTGCCAGCAGCTCCTTACGCTATCCAATGAAGCAGTTCTTC
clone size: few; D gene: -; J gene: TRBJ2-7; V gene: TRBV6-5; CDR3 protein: CASSAPGSYEQYF; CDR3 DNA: TGTGCCAGCAGCGCTCCGGGGAGCTACGAGCAGTACTTC